The clone carrying this TCR beta chain was found many times. What it binds is not known. CDR3 length: 15 residues. The ends were cut back, 7 bases at V and 1 base at J, with 14 bases in the middle. The data stem from a study of response to subunit inactivated influenza vaccine. Study-wide points: Only a handful of new T cells, the authors suggested, are recruited with each seasonal influenza vaccination.

TCRdb reprocessed the RT-PCR reads with MiXCR, giving one entry per CDR3 protein. The sample lists under 750,000 distinct CDR3 sequences; roughly 10% were seen once. The receptor was isolated from a man between 50 and 59 years old who received an inactivated influenza vaccine. Sequenced material: PBMCs from blood, taken on the day of vaccination. The V call is TRBV12-3 or TRBV12-4, the J call TRBJ2-1; possible D gene TRBD2, 5 bases. CDR3 nucleotides: TGTGCCAGCACCCCGGACTCTTCTTCCTACAATGAGCAGTTCTTC. Its protein product is CASTPDSSSYNEQFF.